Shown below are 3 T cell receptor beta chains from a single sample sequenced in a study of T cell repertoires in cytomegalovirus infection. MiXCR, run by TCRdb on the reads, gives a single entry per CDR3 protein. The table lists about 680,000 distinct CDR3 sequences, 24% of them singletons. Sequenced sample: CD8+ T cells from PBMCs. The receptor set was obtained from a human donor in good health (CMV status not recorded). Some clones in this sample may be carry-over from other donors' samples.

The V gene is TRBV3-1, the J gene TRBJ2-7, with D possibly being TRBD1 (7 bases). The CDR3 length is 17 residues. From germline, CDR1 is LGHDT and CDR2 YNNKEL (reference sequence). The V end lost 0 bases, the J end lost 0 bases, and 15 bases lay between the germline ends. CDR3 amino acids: CASSQDWRAGGSYEQYF. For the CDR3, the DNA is TGTGCCAGCAGCCAAGATTGGAGGGCAGGGGGCTCCTACGAGCAGTACTTC.

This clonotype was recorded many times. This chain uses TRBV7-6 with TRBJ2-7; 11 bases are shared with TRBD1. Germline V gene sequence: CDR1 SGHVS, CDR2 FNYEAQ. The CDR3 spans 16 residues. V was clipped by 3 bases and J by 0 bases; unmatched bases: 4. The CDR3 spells CASSFGTGGLSYEQYF. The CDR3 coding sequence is TGTGCCAGCAGCTTTGGGACAGGGGGTCTCTCCTACGAGCAGTACTTC.

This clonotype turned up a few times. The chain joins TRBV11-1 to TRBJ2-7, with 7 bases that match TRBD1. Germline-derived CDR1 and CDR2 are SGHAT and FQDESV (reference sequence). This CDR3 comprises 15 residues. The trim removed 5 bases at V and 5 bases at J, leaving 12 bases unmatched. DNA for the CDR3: TGTGCCAGCAGCCTAACCGGGACAGCGAGACACGAGCAGTACTTC. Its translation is CASSLTGTARHEQYF. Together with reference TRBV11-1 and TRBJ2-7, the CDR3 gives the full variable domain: EAEVAQSPRYKITEKSQAVAFWCDPISGHATLYWYRQILGQGPELLVQFQDESVVDDSQLPKDRFSAERLKGVDSTLKIQPAELGDSAMYLCASSLTGTARHEQYFGPGTRLTVT.